A single sample is the source of the 5 T cell receptor beta chains below, sequenced in a study of tumor-infiltrating lymphocytes in primary liver carcinoma. Starting material of 500 to 600 ng total RNA yielded TCR beta cDNA via a constant-region primer. For TCR beta, libraries were produced by three nested multiplex PCR rounds using slightly modified ARM-PCR. The first two PCR rounds used TRBV1-TRBV30 primers with a Cbeta primer, roughly 10 cycles each. TCRdb reanalysed the multiplex PCR reads using MiXCR and keeps one entry per CDR3 protein. This table holds some 180,000 distinct CDR3 sequences, around four fifths found once. Scientists recovered RNA and DNA together from around 20-30 mg of unsorted bulk tissue. Sequencing was done on a sample of tumor tissue from primary liver carcinoma. Receptor source: a middle-aged man with primary liver carcinoma and hepatitis B virus infection.

A note on this clonotype: A much larger clone differs by one base, so this may be a read error. In DNA, the CDR3 is TGTGCCAGGAGCCAAATAGGGGACACCGGGGAGCTGTTTTTT. Protein product: CARSQIGDTGELFF. This rearrangement joins TRBV14 to TRBJ2-2; the D gene is possibly TRBD1 (5 bases). This CDR3 has 14 amino acids. Germline lookup yields CDR1 SGHDN and CDR2 FVKESK.

Points on this clonotype: At one end the junction does not follow the germline gene, possibly because of a read error. The V call is TRBV6-1, the J call TRBJ2-1; TRBD2 might be the D (6 bases). CDR3 length: 16 residues. Looked up from germline, CDR1 is MNHNS and CDR2 is SASEGT. The DNA of the CDR3 is TGTGTCAGCACACTCAATTGGGGGAGGCCCGGGGATGAGCAGTTCTTC. It yields the protein CVSTLNWGRPGDEQFF.

With respect to this clonotype: The junction departs from germline at one end; a sequencing error may be responsible. The chain uses TRBV29-1 and TRBJ2-1; 7 bases align to TRBD2. From germline, CDR1 is SQVTM and CDR2 ANQGSEA. CDR3 size: 17 residues. CDR3 in amino acids: CSVEGRDLAEIYYEQFF. CDR3 coding DNA: TGCAGCGTTGAAGGGAGGGACCTAGCGGAGATCTACTATGAACAGTTCTTC.

The chain links TRBV4-3 to TRBJ2-3; TRBD1 matches at 10 bases. There are 15 residues in the CDR3. The germline CDR1 and CDR2 sequences are LGHNA and YSLEER. The V segment lost 4 bases and the J segment 5 bases; nucleotides outside the gene matches: 6. DNA of the CDR3: TGCGCCAGCAGCCGCGGACAGGGGGTGAGAGATACGCAGTATTTT. The encoded protein is CASSRGQGVRDTQYF.

Remarks on this clonotype: One end of the junction is discordant with germline, which a read error may explain. V is TRBV6-2 or TRBV6-3 and J is TRBJ2-3; D perhaps matches TRBD2 (6 bases). CDR3 length: 14 residues. The germline gives CDR1 MNHEY, CDR2 SVGEGT. The CDR3 protein is CASGCGARPDTQYF. CDR3 nucleotides: TGTGCCAGCGGCTGCGGGGCCCGCCCAGATACGCAGTATTTC.